What follows are 9 T cell receptor beta chains derived from one specimen sequenced in a study of blood T cell repertoires in COVID-19. TCRdb's copy holds only in-frame clones and misses some; the assay was immunoSEQ multiplex PCR. This table has roughly 100,000 clones, almost 85% appearing once. The sequenced material came from peripheral blood. The receptors derive from a middle-aged man with active or convalescent COVID-19.

This clone was observed a handful of times. This chain joins TRBV21-1 and TRBJ2-2; the table's D call, TRBD2, was not checked against the DNA. TRBV21-1 is an annotated pseudogene. The CDR3 consists of 15 residues. The CDR3 coding sequence is TGTGCCAGCGCTTCCCAACGGGGTCGAAACGGGGAGCTGTTTTTT. This translates into CASASQRGRNGELFF.

The chain couples TRBV4-3 to TRBJ2-3; the D gene is possibly TRBD1 (5 bases). This CDR3 is built from 16 residues. Trimming left V 0 bases short and J 4 bases short, with 14 bases between. CDR1 and CDR2 from the germline V gene are LGHNA and YSLEER. The CDR3 bases are TGCGCCAGCAGCCAAGATACCGGCAGGGTGGCAGATACGCAGTATTTT. This sequence encodes CASSQDTGRVADTQYF.

The chain combines TRBV29-1 with TRBJ1-1, with D possibly being TRBD1 (5 bases). Germline V gene sequence: CDR1 SQVTM, CDR2 ANQGSEA. V lost 4 bases and J 2 bases, leaving 8 bases between the germline ends. The CDR3 spans 12 residues. CDR3 sequence reads: CSVGTRNTEAFF. The CDR3 DNA is TGCAGCGTTGGGACACGCAACACTGAAGCTTTCTTT.

The V gene is TRBV10-3, the J gene TRBJ1-4; TRBD1 might be the D (5 bases). Trimming shortened V by 7 bases and J by 8 bases, and 14 bases separated the two germline ends. Per germline, CDR1 ENHRY and CDR2 SYGVKD. This CDR3 contains 13 residues. CDR3 amino acids: CAITTRGLEKLFF. For the CDR3, the DNA is TGTGCCATCACCACTCGGGGGTTAGAAAAACTGTTTTTT.

This sequence joins TRBV6-5 and TRBJ1-1; 9 bases map to TRBD1. V gave up 4 bases and J gave up 4 bases; unmatched junction bases: 10. CDR3 length: 16 amino acids. Germline assignment: CDR1 MNHEY and CDR2 SVGAGI. The CDR3 DNA reads TGTGCCAGCAGTTCCCTACAGGGGGCTATTGGCACTGAAGCTTTCTTT. This sequence encodes CASSSLQGAIGTEAFF.

J is TRBJ2-7 and V is TRBV5-3; TRBD1 agrees at 10 bases. TRBV5-3 belongs to the ORF category, with a function that is uncertain. V lost 3 bases and J lost 4; bases outside the gene matches: 4. CDR3 size: 14 residues. The CDR3 loop is CARSWDRGYYEQYF. In nucleotides, the CDR3 is TGTGCCAGAAGCTGGGACAGGGGATATTACGAGCAGTACTTC.

J is TRBJ1-3 and V is TRBV18, with D possibly TRBD1 on 6 matching bases. The V end lost 5 bases, the J end lost 0 bases, and 14 bases lay between the germline ends. The length of the CDR3 is 16 residues. Germline V gene lookup returns CDR1 KGHSH and CDR2 LQKENI. CDR3 in DNA: TGTGCCAGCTCATCGATGCTGGGGGCCTCTGGAAACACCATATATTTT. Its protein product is CASSSMLGASGNTIYF.

A single count supports this clone. The chain joins TRBV7-2 to TRBJ2-3, with D unresolved. Looked up from germline, CDR1 is SGHTA and CDR2 is FQGNSA. V was shortened by 1 base and J by 1 base, with 6 bases between the two germline ends. The CDR3 is made up of 14 amino acids. The CDR3 region has the DNA TGTGCCAGCAGCTTAGGTATCGGCACAGATACGCAGTATTTT. The encoded protein is CASSLGIGTDTQYF.

V usage is TRBV6-6 and J usage is TRBJ1-5, with D hard to call. Trimming removed 4 bases at V and 6 bases at J, with 7 bases between. Germline CDR1 MNHNY, CDR2 SVGAGI (reference sequence). This CDR3 spans 12 amino acids. The CDR3 nucleotides are TGTGCCAGCAGTTCCGGGGTTCAGCCCCAGCATTTT. Encoded protein: CASSSGVQPQHF.